This T cell receptor beta chain was retrieved from a study of blood T cells in healthy people across ages. Primers used in a second PCR of about 7 to 12 cycles were a sample-barcoded 5' primer and a J-beta primer mix. From the 5' RACE reads, TCRdb called clonotypes with MiXCR, one entry per CDR3 protein. Among roughly 700,000 distinct CDR3 sequences listed, about 32% were seen once. After removal of 3 bases from V and 2 bases from J, the junction contained 3 bases not matched to a gene. There are 15 residues in the CDR3. CDR1 is MNHEY, CDR2 SMNVEV, per germline (reference sequence). This clonotype turned up a few times.

Sequencing was carried out using blood. The receptor comes from an elderly woman in good health. This sequence joins TRBV27 and TRBJ2-2; 7 positions match TRBD1. CDR3 in amino acids: CASSFGDRNTGELFF. For the CDR3, the DNA is TGTGCCAGCAGTTTTGGGGACAGAAACACCGGGGAGCTGTTTTTT.